These 20 T cell receptor beta chains originate from one sample sequenced in a study of shared clonotypes between healthy human individuals. Positively selected for CCR7, the CD45RO-negative cells used as naive CD8 cells excluded terminally differentiated effector memory CD45RA+ cells. The repertoire was sequenced with immunoSEQ multiplex PCR; TCRdb's copy has only in-frame clones and lacks some. The data contain under 2,000,000 clones, approximately 95% of them singletons. Sample: naive CD8+ T cells sorted from blood. These receptor sequences come from a man younger than 35 in good health.

CDR3 sequence reads: CASSSRGYGYTF. CDR3 bases: TGTGCCAGCAGCAGTCGGGGCTATGGCTACACCTTC. V is TRBV11-1 and J is TRBJ1-2; no clear D. Trimming left V 5 bases short and J 4 bases short, with 8 bases between. The V gene's germline CDR1 is SGHAT and CDR2 FQDESV (reference sequence). This CDR3 is built from 12 residues.

The chain employs TRBV19 and TRBJ2-5, with D maybe TRBD1 (5 bases). The germline gives CDR1 LNHDA, CDR2 SQIVND (reference sequence). With 4 bases removed from V and 5 bases from J, the gap between germline ends came to 11 bases. The CDR3 is made up of 13 amino acids. The CDR3 region is CASSNDSGETQYF. The CDR3 DNA reads as TGTGCCAGTAGTAACGACAGTGGGGAGACCCAGTACTTC.

The count of this clone is one. The CDR3 loop reads CASSRKTGAWETQYF. CDR3 bases: TGTGCCAGCAGCAGAAAGACAGGGGCATGGGAGACCCAGTACTTC. This chain uses TRBV11-2 with TRBJ2-5, with 8 bases identical to TRBD1. V lost 5 bases to trimming and J lost 5 bases; unmatched junction nucleotides: 10. Germline lookup yields CDR1 SGHAT and CDR2 FQNNGV. The CDR3 length is 15 residues.

The chain is built from TRBV19 and TRBJ2-1; 13 bases fit TRBD2. This CDR3 is built from 15 residues. The V and J ends lost 1 base and 6 bases, in that order; junction bases with no gene match: 0. Germline V gene data show CDR1 as LNHDA and CDR2 as SQIVND (reference sequence). CDR3 nucleotide sequence: TGTGCCAGTAGTATAGGACTAGCGGGGGGCAATGAGCAGTTCTTC. As protein: CASSIGLAGGNEQFF.

This chain links TRBV5-4 with TRBJ2-7; no clear D. Germline CDR1 and CDR2: SGHNT and YYREEE (reference sequence). The CDR3 extends over 11 amino acids. V was pared by 1 base and J by 5 bases, with 4 bases between. CDR3 coding DNA: TGTGCCAGCAGCTTGATCAACGAGCAGTACTTC. Translated: CASSLINEQYF.

The chain links TRBV7-9 to TRBJ2-1; 13 bases agree with TRBD2. Germline V gene data show CDR1 as SEHNR and CDR2 as FQNEAQ (reference sequence). The V and J ends lost 1 base and 2 bases, in that order; junction bases with no gene match: 8. This CDR3 is 19 amino acids long. This CDR3 is CASSLGQTSGRQAYNEQFF. CDR3 bases: TGTGCCAGCAGCTTAGGGCAGACTAGCGGGAGGCAAGCCTACAATGAGCAGTTCTTC.

This rearrangement joins TRBV7-9 to TRBJ1-2; D gene uncertain. V lost 0 bases and J lost 6, with 8 bases in between. Germline V gene lookup returns CDR1 SEHNR and CDR2 FQNEAQ (reference sequence). The CDR3 runs to 13 residues. The CDR3 sequence is CASSLATANGYTF. CDR3 nucleotide sequence: TGTGCCAGCAGCTTAGCTACAGCTAATGGCTACACCTTC.

This chain connects TRBV10-3 to TRBJ1-1, with a tentative D call TRBD1 (5 bases). CDR3 length: 13 amino acids. The V and J ends lost 6 bases and 5 bases respectively, with 13 bases between them. Germline CDR1 reads ENHRY; CDR2 reads SYGVKD. The DNA for the CDR3 is TGTGCCATCAGCCAGGGAGGGCGAACTGAAGCTTTCTTT. It specifies CAISQGGRTEAFF.

V is TRBV19 and J is TRBJ2-7; D is unclear. The V end lost 2 bases, the J end lost 1 base, and 12 bases lay between the germline ends. Looked up from germline, CDR1 is LNHDA and CDR2 is SQIVND (reference sequence). This CDR3 contains 15 residues. The CDR3 reads CASSIRASSSYEQYF. The DNA for the CDR3 is TGTGCCAGTAGTATAAGGGCTAGTTCTTCCTACGAGCAGTACTTC.

The CDR3 reads CASSYAKYEVYGYTF. DNA for the CDR3: TGTGCCAGCAGTTACGCCAAATACGAGGTCTATGGCTACACCTTC. V and J are TRBV6-5 and TRBJ1-2, with D unresolved. This CDR3 has 15 amino acids. V was cut by 2 bases and J by 4 bases, with 14 bases left in between. In germline, CDR1 is MNHEY, CDR2 SVGAGI.

This clone appeared a single time. The sample holds other DNA sequences that translate to the same CDR3. The chain employs TRBV27 and TRBJ2-3; D remains unclear. The CDR3 has 15 amino acids. Per the germline V gene, CDR1 is MNHEY and CDR2 is SMNVEV (reference sequence). V lost 3 bases, J lost 0 bases, and 10 bases lay in between. The CDR3: CASSFGRSSTDTQYF. The CDR3 coding sequence is TGTGCCAGCAGTTTTGGGCGGTCTAGCACAGATACGCAGTATTTT.

The gene calls are TRBV7-8 and TRBJ2-7; 7 nucleotides align to TRBD2. Germline V gene sequence: CDR1 SGHVS, CDR2 FQNEAQ. V lost 1 base to trimming and J lost 7 bases; unmatched junction nucleotides: 16. The CDR3 spans 17 residues. The CDR3 DNA reads as TGTGCCAGCAGCTTAGTGCGAGGGTGGGACTATGATATGGAGCAGTACTTC. Translated: CASSLVRGWDYDMEQYF.

The CDR3 DNA sequence: TGTGCCAGCAGCTTGAGGCCGGAGGGAGACGAGCAGTACTTC. Residues: CASSLRPEGDEQYF. The genes are TRBV7-6 and TRBJ2-7; the D gene is possibly TRBD2 (6 bases). The V and J ends lost 3 bases and 5 bases respectively, with 14 bases between them. Germline CDR1 SGHVS, CDR2 FNYEAQ. The CDR3 loop spans 14 amino acids.

This chain joins TRBV6-5 and TRBJ2-3; no definite D call. Germline lookup yields CDR1 MNHEY and CDR2 SVGAGI. The CDR3 has 13 amino acids. The V and J ends lost 4 bases and 7 bases respectively, with 12 bases between them. CDR3 DNA sequence: TGTGCCAGCAGTTCGAATTTATTGCATACGCAGTATTTT. It yields the protein CASSSNLLHTQYF.

This clone appeared a few times. This rearrangement joins TRBV7-3 to TRBJ2-2; no reliable D call. The CDR3 loop spans 12 amino acids. V was pared by 3 bases and J by 6 bases, with 5 bases between. Per the germline V gene, CDR1 is SGHTA and CDR2 is FQGTGA. CDR3: CASSLMSGELFF. The CDR3 DNA is TGTGCCAGCAGCTTGATGTCCGGGGAGCTGTTTTTT. The complete variable domain, with remaining parts taken from reference TRBV7-3 and TRBJ2-2, reads GAGVSQTPSNKVTEKGKYVELRCDPISGHTALYWYRQSLGQGPEFLIYFQGTGAADDSGLPNDRFFAVRPEGSVSTLKIQRTERGDSAVYLCASSLMSGELFFGEGSRLTVL.

The chain couples TRBV6-1 to TRBJ2-7, with D tentatively TRBD1 or TRBD2 (6 bases each). Germline CDR1 MNHNS, CDR2 SASEGT. The CDR3 totals 16 residues. Trimming removed 4 bases at V and 0 bases at J, with 16 bases between. In nucleotides, the CDR3 is TGTGCCAGCAGTGGTTGGTTACAGGGACTCTCCTACGAGCAGTACTTC. Translation: CASSGWLQGLSYEQYF.

This CDR3 reads CASSQVGGLRQETQYF. Written as DNA, the CDR3 is TGCGCCAGCAGCCAAGTAGGTGGCCTACGCCAAGAGACCCAGTACTTC. This chain links TRBV4-1 with TRBJ2-5; D call uncertain. Trimming stripped 1 base from V and 1 base from J, with 13 bases between. Germline values: CDR1 MGHRA, CDR2 YSYEKL. This CDR3 spans 16 amino acids.

The chain joins TRBV15 to TRBJ2-7, with D perhaps matching TRBD1 (6 bases). The CDR3 totals 14 residues. Germline values: CDR1 LNHNV, CDR2 YYDKDF (reference sequence). Deletions cut 5 bases from V and 3 bases from J, with 14 bases between. The CDR3 DNA sequence: TGTGCCACCAGCGGCCTGGGGGCCGGCTACGAGCAGTACTTC. Residues: CATSGLGAGYEQYF.

This clone was seen a handful of times. V usage is TRBV7-3 and J usage is TRBJ1-6; D call uncertain. The V end was cut by 7 bases, the J end by 9 bases, with 10 bases between. The CDR3 totals 12 residues. CDR1 is SGHTA and CDR2 is FQGTGA in the germline V gene. The CDR3 protein is CASTGCSSPLHF. Written as DNA, the CDR3 is TGTGCCAGCACCGGATGCAGTTCACCCCTCCACTTT.

Comments on this clone: This same CDR3 is encoded by further DNA sequences in the sample. The chain carries TRBV7-9 and TRBJ2-7; TRBD2 might be the D (6 bases). Germline V gene lookup returns CDR1 SEHNR and CDR2 FQNEAQ (reference sequence). The V and J ends lost 1 base and 0 bases respectively, with 10 bases between them. The CDR3 has 15 residues. The CDR3 coding sequence is TGTGCCAGCAGCTTAGAGACCGGGAGCTCCTACGAGCAGTACTTC. This sequence encodes CASSLETGSSYEQYF.